This record concerns one T cell receptor (beta chain) sequence. This entry belongs to a study of T cell clones after liver transplantation. V shed 2 bases and J shed 0 bases, with 10 bases lying between them. The germline CDR1 and CDR2 sequences are SGHTA and FQGNSA. The CDR3 sequence is 15 residues long. Here immunoSEQ multiplex PCR was the method, and the copy in TCRdb shows in-frame clones only, minus some. The table lists roughly 19,000 clones, more than 80% of them singletons. The sequencing here drew on CD8+ T cells from blood, taken around 42 months after liver transplant. The V and J genes are TRBV7-2 and TRBJ1-2, with unresolved D. This clonotype was obtained from a human patient who received a liver transplant. The graft donor may have given rise to some T cells. CDR3 nucleotides: TGTGCCAGCAGCTTAACGGGGAAGGCTAACTATGGCTACACCTTC. Translating gives CASSLTGKANYGYTF.